This T cell receptor beta chain was observed in a study of identifying expanded T cells in peripheral blood. Details on this clone: The antigen remains unidentified.

The protocol was immunoSEQ multiplex PCR, while the TCRdb copy is restricted to in-frame clones and leaves out a portion. The sample holds more than 90,000 clones, approximately 90% seen once. Study-wide points: Roughly 2-week clone count variance significantly increased as total template count grew.

Germline V lookup: CDR1 LGHNA, CDR2 YSLEER. This CDR3 is built from 16 residues. V was pared by 0 bases and J by 10 bases, with 6 bases of the junction left unmatched. The origin of this receptor is a person aged 18 to 70 in good health. Sequencing was performed on blood. The chain couples TRBV4-3 to TRBJ1-6, with 10 bases that match TRBD1. The CDR3 nucleotides are TGCGCCAGCAGCCAAGAGGGGACAGGGGCTGCCTCACCCCTCCACTTT. Amino acid sequence: CASSQEGTGAASPLHF.